This T cell receptor beta chain was profiled in a study of cytomegalovirus exposure and HLA in healthy donors. Primers included in the PCR were 60 Vbeta and 13 Jbeta primers. Measured with immunoSEQ multiplex PCR; TCRdb has only the in-frame clones, and not every one. The sample has 100,000 to 150,000 clones; 65% to 85% are singletons. Germline V gives CDR1 MNHEY, CDR2 SVGAGI. The CDR3 consists of 15 residues. V was clipped by 8 bases and J by 7 bases, with 24 bases between them. The source of this sequence is a woman between 18 and 30 years old in good health and CMV-seronegative. Sequenced: PBMCs. J is TRBJ2-7 and V is TRBV6-5, with D perhaps matching TRBD2 (5 bases). The CDR3 sequence is CASVKLGRDGMEQYF. DNA for the CDR3: TGTGCCAGCGTGAAGCTGGGCCGGGATGGAATGGAGCAGTACTTC.